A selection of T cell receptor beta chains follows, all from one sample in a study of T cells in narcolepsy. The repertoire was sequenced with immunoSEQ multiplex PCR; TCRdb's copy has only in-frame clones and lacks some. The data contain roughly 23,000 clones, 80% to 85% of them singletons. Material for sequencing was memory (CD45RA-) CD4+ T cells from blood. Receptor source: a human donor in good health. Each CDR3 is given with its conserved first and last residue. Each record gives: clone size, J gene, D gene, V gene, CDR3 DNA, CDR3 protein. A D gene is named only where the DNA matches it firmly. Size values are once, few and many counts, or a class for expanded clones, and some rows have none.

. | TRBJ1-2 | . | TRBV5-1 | TGCGCCAGCAGCGGCTGGGACGGCCCTGGCTACACCTTC | CASSGWDGPGYTF
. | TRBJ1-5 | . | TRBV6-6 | TGTGCCAGCAGTTCGCCAGGCCTTGATCAGCCCCAGCATTTT | CASSSPGLDQPQHF
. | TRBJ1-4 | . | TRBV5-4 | TGTGCCAGCAGCTTGGGGGGCGCAGCAACTAATGAAAAACTGTTTTTT | CASSLGGAATNEKLFF
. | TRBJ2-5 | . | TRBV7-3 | TGTGCCAGCAGCTTAACGCCCGGGGAGACCCAGTACTTC | CASSLTPGETQYF
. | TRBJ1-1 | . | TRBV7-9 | TGTGCCAGCAGCGGGGGGGCGTTGAACACTGAAGCTTTCTTT | CASSGGALNTEAFF
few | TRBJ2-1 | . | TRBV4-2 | TGTGCCAGCAGCCAAGTCAGCGGCTTGATGAATGAGCAGTTCTTC | CASSQVSGLMNEQFF
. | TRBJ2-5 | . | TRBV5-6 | TGTGCCAGCAGTTGGACAGCAGCCCTCCAGAGAGAGACCCAGTACTTC | CASSWTAALQRETQYF
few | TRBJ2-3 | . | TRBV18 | TGTGCCAGCTCACAGGGGGGCGATACGCAGTATTTT | CASSQGGDTQYF
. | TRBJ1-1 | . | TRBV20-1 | TGCAGTGCTTGGAAGAACACTGAAGCTTTCTTT | CSAWKNTEAFF
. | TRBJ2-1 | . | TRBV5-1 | TGCGCCAGCAGCTTGGTAGGGGGTCCAGAGGGTGAGCAGTTCTTC | CASSLVGGPEGEQFF
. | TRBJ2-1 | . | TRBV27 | TGTGCCAGCAGTAAGTCGGGGGTATTGAATGAGCAGTTCTTC | CASSKSGVLNEQFF
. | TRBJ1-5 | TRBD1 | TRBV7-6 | TGTGCCAGCAGCTTAGGGGGACAGGGGGGTGGTCAGCCCCAGCATTTT | CASSLGGQGGGQPQHF
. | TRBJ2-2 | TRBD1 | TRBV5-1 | TGCGCCAGCAGCCCGGCGGGGACAGGGGGGCGAACCGGGGAGCTGTTTTTT | CASSPAGTGGRTGELFF
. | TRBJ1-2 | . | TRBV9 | TGTGCCAGCAGCGAGGCCCCCGAGGCCGGTGGCTACACCTTC | CASSEAPEAGGYTF
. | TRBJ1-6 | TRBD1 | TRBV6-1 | TGTGCCAGCAGTGAGCGGGACAGGGGTAATTCACCCCTCCACTTT | CASSERDRGNSPLHF
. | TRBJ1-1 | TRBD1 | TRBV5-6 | TGTGCCAGCAGCTTATGGGACAGGGTACACACTGAAGCTTTCTTT | CASSLWDRVHTEAFF
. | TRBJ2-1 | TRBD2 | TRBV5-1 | TGCGCCAGCAGCTTGGCCTTCGGACTAGCGGGCAATGAGCAGTTCTTC | CASSLAFGLAGNEQFF
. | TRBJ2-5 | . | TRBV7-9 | TGTGCCAGCAGCTACCTTCGCGAGTATTGGGGGCCCAAGCCGACCCAGTACTTC | CASSYLREYWGPKPTQYF
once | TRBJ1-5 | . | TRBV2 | TGTGCCAGCAGTTGGGGGCCGTATAGCAATCAGCCCCAGCATTTT | CASSWGPYSNQPQHF
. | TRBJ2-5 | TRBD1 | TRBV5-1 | TGCGCCAGCAGCGGACGGACAGGACACCAAGAGACCCAGTACTTC | CASSGRTGHQETQYF
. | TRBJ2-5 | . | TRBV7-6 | TGTGCCAGCAGCCCTCGGGGCCAAGAGACCCAGTACTTC | CASSPRGQETQYF
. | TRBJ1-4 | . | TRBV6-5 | TGTGCCAGCAGTCCCGGGAGGGAGCGAAAACTGTTTTTT | CASSPGRERKLFF
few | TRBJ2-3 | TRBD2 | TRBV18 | TGTGCCAGCTCACCACTTGCGGCTAGCGGGGGAACCCTAACAGATACGCAGTATTTT | CASSPLAASGGTLTDTQYF
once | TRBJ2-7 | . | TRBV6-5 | TGTGCCAGCAGGAGGGGCCGGGACGGAGGCTACGAGCAGTACTTC | CASRRGRDGGYEQYF
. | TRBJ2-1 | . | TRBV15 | TGTGCCACCGTAGGGAACAATGAGCAGTTCTTC | CATVGNNEQFF
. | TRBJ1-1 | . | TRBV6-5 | TGTGCCAGCAGTGAACGACGGGTGAACACTGAAGCTTTCTTT | CASSERRVNTEAFF
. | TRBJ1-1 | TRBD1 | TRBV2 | TGTGCCAGCAGTGGGGACAGGGGAAACACTGAAGCTTTCTTT | CASSGDRGNTEAFF
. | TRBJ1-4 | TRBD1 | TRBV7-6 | TGTGCCAGCAGCCCTAGACAGGGTCGTAATGAAAAACTGTTTTTT | CASSPRQGRNEKLFF
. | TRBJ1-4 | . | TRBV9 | TGTGCCAGCAGCGTAGAGGGGCACGCTAATGAAAAACTGTTTTTT | CASSVEGHANEKLFF
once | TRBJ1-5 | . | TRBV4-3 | TGCGCCAGCAGCCAAGGGTCTGGGCATCAGCCCCAGCATTTT | CASSQGSGHQPQHF
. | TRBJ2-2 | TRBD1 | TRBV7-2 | TGTGCCAGCAGCCTACAGGGGATTGGGGAGCTGTTTTTT | CASSLQGIGELFF
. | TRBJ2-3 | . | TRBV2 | TGTGCCAGCAGGAAAGCAGATACGCAGTATTTT | CASRKADTQYF
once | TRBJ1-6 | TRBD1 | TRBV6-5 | TGTGCCAGCAGTTTAACCAGGGGGCCCAATTCACCCCTCCACTTT | CASSLTRGPNSPLHF
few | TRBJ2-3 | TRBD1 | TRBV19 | TGTGCCAGTAGGGACAGGGGGCGCCCAGATACGCAGTATTTT | CASRDRGRPDTQYF
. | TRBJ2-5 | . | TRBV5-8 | TGTGCCAGCAGCTTGACAGGGTCCTTTGGGGAGACCCAGTACTTC | CASSLTGSFGETQYF
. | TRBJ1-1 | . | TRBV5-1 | TGCGCCAGCAAAGACCCCTCCGACACTGAAGCTTTCTTT | CASKDPSDTEAFF
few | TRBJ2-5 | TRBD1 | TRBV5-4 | TGTGCCAGCAGCAAAGCAGGGGGCCCCCAAGAGACCCAGTACTTC | CASSKAGGPQETQYF
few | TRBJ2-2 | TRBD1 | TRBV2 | TGTGCCAGCAGGCGGGACAGGGGAGTTGCCGGGGAGCTGTTTTTT | CASRRDRGVAGELFF
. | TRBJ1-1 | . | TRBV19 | TGTGCCAGTAGTATAGGGGGTGATACTGAAGCTTTCTTT | CASSIGGDTEAFF
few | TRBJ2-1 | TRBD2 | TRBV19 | TGTGCCAGTAGCCTGACTAGCGGGGGGTTTAATGAGCAGTTCTTC | CASSLTSGGFNEQFF
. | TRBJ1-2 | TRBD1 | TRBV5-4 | TGTGCCAGCAGCTTGGAGGGACAGGCATCCAATGGCTACACCTTC | CASSLEGQASNGYTF
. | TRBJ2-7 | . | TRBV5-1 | TGCGCCAGCCGGGCAGGGGAATTATCCTACGAGCAGTACTTC | CASRAGELSYEQYF
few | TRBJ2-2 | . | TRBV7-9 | TGTGCCAGCAGCCCGGACAGCGGGGAGCTGTTTTTT | CASSPDSGELFF
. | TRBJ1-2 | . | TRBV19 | TGTGCCAGTAGTATAGGGCACCCTTATGGCTACACCTTC | CASSIGHPYGYTF
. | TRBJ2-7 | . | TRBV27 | TGTGCCAGCAGTAAAGGCAACTCCTACGAGCAGTACTTC | CASSKGNSYEQYF
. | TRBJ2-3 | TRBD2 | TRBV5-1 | TGCGCCAGCAGATTCCAAGGGAGGGCAGATACGCAGTATTTT | CASRFQGRADTQYF
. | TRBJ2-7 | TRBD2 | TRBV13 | TGTGCCAGCAGCTTCACTAGCGGGGGGGCCTCTTTCTCCTACGAGCAGTACTTC | CASSFTSGGASFSYEQYF
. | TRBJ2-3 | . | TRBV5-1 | TGCGCCAGCAGCTTGGAGCCAGCGAGAACAGATACGCAGTATTTT | CASSLEPARTDTQYF
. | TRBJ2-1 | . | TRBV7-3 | TGTGCCAGCAGCCCCCTGAACCGCAATGAGCAGTTCTTC | CASSPLNRNEQFF
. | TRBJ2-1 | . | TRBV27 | TGTGCCAGCAGACCCCGGGGCTCCAATGAGCAGTTCTTC | CASRPRGSNEQFF
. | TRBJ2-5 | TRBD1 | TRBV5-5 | TGTGCCAGCAGAGGACAGGGGCCTGGGGAGACCCAGTACTTC | CASRGQGPGETQYF
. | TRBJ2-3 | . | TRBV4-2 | TGTGCCAGCAGCCAAGATCACCCAGATACGCAGTATTTT | CASSQDHPDTQYF
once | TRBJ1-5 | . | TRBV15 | TGTGCCACCAGCAGAGATAGGGTCGGTGCCCAGCATTTT | CATSRDRVGAQHF
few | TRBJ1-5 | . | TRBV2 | TGTGCCAGCATGGGAGGGCCCAATCAGCCCCAGCATTTT | CASMGGPNQPQHF